These 19 T cell receptor beta chains share one sample of origin, sequenced in a study of shared clonotypes between healthy human individuals (dated by TCRdb to 2020 to 2022). To prepare the library, the immunoSEQ multiplex PCR assay was applied. Held by TCRdb, this immuneACCESS table contains in-frame sequences only and omits some clones. Under half of the omission traces to an unresolved V gene where checked; the cause of the rest is unknown. Counted in this sample were about 2 million clones; roughly 94% of them appeared once. The ten largest clones add up to 1% to 1.3% of the sample. CD8 naive samples were obtained by positive selection for CCR7 among CD45RO-negative cells, yielding a CD45RA+CCR7+ population from which TemRA cells were excluded. What was sequenced was naive CD8+ T cells sorted from blood. The label giving this sample's cell subset or site can be read as: CD45RA+CCR7+. The receptors derive from a young man in good health.

The chain employs TRBV28 and TRBJ1-1; D unresolved. Between the trimmed V and J ends, which lost 8 bases and 7 bases, there was a span of 23 bases. The CDR3 totals 15 residues. Per germline, CDR1 MDHEN and CDR2 SYDVKM. CDR3: CASGPERAPPYEAFF. The CDR3 bases are TGTGCCAGCGGACCCGAGAGGGCGCCCCCCTATGAAGCTTTCTTT. The variable domain in full, completed from reference TRBV28 and TRBJ1-1, reads DVKVTQSSRYLVKRTGEKVFLECVQDMDHENMFWYRQDPGLGLRLIYFSYDVKMKEKGDIPEGYSVSREKKERFSLILESASTNQTSMYLCASGPERAPPYEAFFGQGTRLTVV.

The chain links TRBV6-5 to TRBJ1-4; perhaps TRBD1 as D (6 bases). This CDR3 region has 14 residues. V was pared by 4 bases and J by 7 bases, with 13 bases between. Germline CDR1 reads MNHEY; CDR2 reads SVGAGI. The CDR3 here is CASSSDSQGEKLFF. For the CDR3, the DNA is TGTGCCAGCAGTTCGGACAGCCAGGGTGAAAAACTGTTTTTT.

The V call is TRBV12-5, the J call TRBJ2-7; D tentatively fits TRBD1 or TRBD2 (5 bases each). Germline CDR1 LGHNT, CDR2 FRNRAP. V was pared by 5 bases and J by 4 bases, with 18 bases between. The CDR3 is 15 amino acids. The CDR3 region is CASGGGRNVDYEQYF. The DNA of the CDR3 is TGTGCTAGTGGTGGGGGACGGAATGTAGATTACGAGCAGTACTTC. Using reference TRBV12-5 and TRBJ2-7 for the parts outside the CDR3, the full variable domain is DARVTQTPRHKVTEMGQEVTMRCQPILGHNTVFWYRQTMMQGLELLAYFRNRAPLDDSGMPKDRFSAEMPDATLATLKIQPSEPRDSAVYFCASGGGRNVDYEQYFGPGTRLTVT.

V and J are TRBV15 and TRBJ2-2; D perhaps matches TRBD1 (5 bases). CDR1 is LNHNV, CDR2 YYDKDF, per germline (reference sequence). This CDR3 contains 15 residues. Between the trimmed V and J ends, which lost 6 bases and 2 bases, there was a span of 13 bases. As DNA, the CDR3 is TGTGCCACCAGTGTAGCAGGGCTAAACACCGGGGAGCTGTTTTTT. This sequence encodes CATSVAGLNTGELFF.

The chain has TRBV7-2 and TRBJ2-7, with D unclear. V lost 5 bases and J 2 bases, leaving 13 bases between the germline ends. CDR3 length equals 14 residues. CDR1 is SGHTA and CDR2 is FQGNSA in the germline V gene. CDR3 amino acids: CASSPEATTYEQYF. As DNA, the CDR3 is TGTGCCAGCAGCCCCGAGGCAACTACCTACGAGCAGTACTTC.

As to this clone: Different DNA sequences within this sample yield the same CDR3. V is TRBV7-9 and J is TRBJ2-5; no firm D call. Germline V gene lookup returns CDR1 SEHNR and CDR2 FQNEAQ (reference sequence). Trimming took 3 bases from V and 5 from J, leaving 4 bases between them. The CDR3 runs to 11 residues. CDR3 sequence (DNA): TGTGCCAGCAGCTTGGATGAGACCCAGTACTTC. It yields the protein CASSLDETQYF.

The chain has TRBV5-1 and TRBJ2-5, with D possibly being TRBD1 (6 bases). V was shortened by 4 bases and J by 9 bases, with 19 bases between the two germline ends. Germline CDR1 SGHRS, CDR2 YFSETQ. The CDR3 is made up of 14 amino acids. CDR3 protein: CASSPDRLPRAQYF. The CDR3 DNA is TGCGCCAGCAGCCCCGACAGGCTCCCCAGGGCCCAGTACTTC. The whole variable domain, filled in from reference TRBV5-1 and TRBJ2-5, reads KAGVTQTPRYLIKTRGQQVTLSCSPISGHRSVSWYQQTPGQGLQFLFEYFSETQRNKGNFPGRFSGRQFSNSRSEMNVSTLELGDSALYLCASSPDRLPRAQYFGPGTRLLVL.

The chain joins TRBV6-6 to TRBJ2-6; the D gene is possibly TRBD1 (5 bases). Germline-derived CDR1 and CDR2 are MNHNY and SVGAGI (reference sequence). V gave up 0 bases and J gave up 6 bases, with 9 bases separating them. This CDR3 is 15 amino acids long. CDR3: CASSYSTVSANVLTF. The CDR3 nucleotides are TGTGCCAGCAGTTACTCGACAGTATCGGCCAACGTCCTGACTTTC.

On this clone itself: The sample contains more than one DNA sequence encoding this CDR3. V is TRBV2 and J is TRBJ1-1; 7 nucleotides agree with TRBD1. V trimming: 7 bases; J trimming: 2 bases; junction bases outside the gene matches: 7. From germline, CDR1 is SNHLY and CDR2 FYNNEI. The CDR3 length is 14 residues. The DNA of the CDR3 is TGTGCCAGCATCCGCCGGGACAGCAACACTGAAGCTTTCTTT. This gives the protein CASIRRDSNTEAFF.

DNA for the CDR3: TGTGCCAGCAGCCCGGGACGGTATAGCAATCAGCCCCAGCATTTT. Its protein is CASSPGRYSNQPQHF. The J gene is TRBJ1-5, the V gene TRBV28; a possible D gene is TRBD1 (5 bases). V was pared by 6 bases and J by 0 bases, with 12 bases between. The CDR3 is 15 residues long. CDR1 and CDR2 (germline): MDHEN, SYDVKM.

The V call is TRBV4-3, the J call TRBJ1-2; 9 bases map to TRBD1. Trimming cost V 4 bases and J 8 bases; bases outside gene matches: 17. Germline lookup yields CDR1 LGHNA and CDR2 YSLEER. This CDR3 spans 17 amino acids. The CDR3 region is CASSLQFDRGGPGGYTF. The CDR3 nucleotides are TGCGCCAGCAGCCTACAATTTGACAGGGGGGGCCCCGGGGGCTACACCTTC.

The chain uses TRBV19 and TRBJ2-7, with TRBD2 matching 8 bases. The ends lost 5 bases at V and 2 bases at J; junction bases unmatched: 8. This CDR3 spans 15 amino acids. Germline V gives CDR1 LNHDA, CDR2 SQIVND (reference sequence). As DNA, the CDR3 is TGTGCCAGTAGTTTTGCTAGCGGGCAAGCCTACGAGCAGTACTTC. Residues: CASSFASGQAYEQYF.

The chain links TRBV6-1 to TRBJ1-1; no firm D call. This CDR3 spans 16 amino acids. CDR1 is MNHNS and CDR2 is SASEGT in the germline V gene. V lost 1 base to trimming and J lost 0 bases, with 12 bases between them. The CDR3 sequence is CASSEVIWNLNTEAFF. CDR3 nucleotide sequence: TGTGCCAGCAGTGAAGTCATCTGGAATCTGAACACTGAAGCTTTCTTT.

CDR3: CASSIGTGGILNTEAFF. CDR3 nucleotide sequence: TGTGCCAGTAGTATCGGGACAGGGGGCATTTTGAACACTGAAGCTTTCTTT. The rearrangement joins TRBV19 to TRBJ1-1; 12 nucleotides match TRBD1. The CDR3 totals 17 residues. The junction had 5 bases not matched to a gene; V was cut back by 3 bases and J by 0 bases. Germline lookup yields CDR1 LNHDA and CDR2 SQIVND (reference sequence).

The CDR3 sequence is CASSTIRGFKGYGYTF. The CDR3, as DNA: TGTGCCAGCAGTACAATCCGGGGCTTTAAGGGTTATGGCTACACCTTC. This chain joins TRBV28 and TRBJ1-2, with D perhaps TRBD1 (5 bases). There are 16 residues in the CDR3. Germline assignment: CDR1 MDHEN and CDR2 SYDVKM. The V and J ends lost 5 bases and 5 bases respectively, with 21 bases between them.

The CDR3 reads CSVGDGGEQYF. In nucleotides, the CDR3 is TGCAGCGTTGGGGACGGAGGAGAGCAGTACTTC. This chain links TRBV29-1 with TRBJ2-7; perhaps D is TRBD1 or TRBD2 (5 bases each). This CDR3 has 11 amino acids. Germline V gene lookup returns CDR1 SQVTM and CDR2 ANQGSEA. Trimming took 4 bases from V and 7 from J, leaving 11 bases between them.

V usage is TRBV5-6 and J usage is TRBJ2-1, with 8 positions matching TRBD1. Germline CDR1 and CDR2: SGHDT and YYEEEE. The CDR3 covers 17 residues. V was clipped by 3 bases and J by 2 bases; unmatched bases: 10. Written as DNA, the CDR3 is TGTGCCAGCAGCTATGGGACAGGCCCCTATACCTACAATGAGCAGTTCTTC. The encoded protein is CASSYGTGPYTYNEQFF. The full variable domain, in which reference TRBV5-6 and TRBJ2-1 provide the parts outside the CDR3, is DAGVTQSPTHLIKTRGQQVTLRCSPKSGHDTVSWYQQALGQGPQFIFQYYEEEERQRGNFPDRFSGHQFPNYSSELNVNALLLGDSALYLCASSYGTGPYTYNEQFFGPGTRLTVL.

Points on this clone: This specimen includes other DNA sequences encoding the same CDR3. The chain combines TRBV6-1 with TRBJ2-1; D uncertain. The CDR3 has 10 amino acids. Deletions cut 6 bases from V and 3 bases from J, with 0 bases between. Germline V gene data show CDR1 as MNHNS and CDR2 as SASEGT. In DNA form, the CDR3 reads TGTGCCAGCAGCTACAATGAGCAGTTCTTC. It translates to CASSYNEQFF.

The chain has TRBV12-5 and TRBJ2-7; D is uncertain. The CDR3 extends over 14 amino acids. From germline, CDR1 is LGHNT and CDR2 FRNRAP. Trimming took off 3 bases at V and 0 bases at J, with 9 bases between the two ends. CDR3 coding DNA: TGTGCTAGTGGTTTTGGGCAGTCCTCCTACGAGCAGTACTTC. It translates to CASGFGQSSYEQYF.